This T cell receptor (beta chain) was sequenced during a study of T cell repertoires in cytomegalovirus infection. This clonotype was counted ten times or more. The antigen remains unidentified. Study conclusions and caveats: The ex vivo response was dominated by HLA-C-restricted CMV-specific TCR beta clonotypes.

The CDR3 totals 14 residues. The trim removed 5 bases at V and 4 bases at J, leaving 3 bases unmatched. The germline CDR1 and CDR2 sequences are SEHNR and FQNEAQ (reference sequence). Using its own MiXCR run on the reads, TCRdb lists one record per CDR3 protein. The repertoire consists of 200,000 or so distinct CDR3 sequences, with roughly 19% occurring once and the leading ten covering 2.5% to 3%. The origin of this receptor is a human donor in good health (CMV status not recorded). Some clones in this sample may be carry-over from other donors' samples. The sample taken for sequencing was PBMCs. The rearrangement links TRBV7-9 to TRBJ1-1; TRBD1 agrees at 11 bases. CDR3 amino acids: CASSPDRGRTEAFF. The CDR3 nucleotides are TGTGCCAGCAGCCCGGACAGGGGGCGCACTGAAGCTTTCTTT.